A single TCR beta chain is shown here with its context. The sample has other DNA sequences that encode this CDR3 too. CDR1 MNHEY and CDR2 SVGAGI come from the germline V gene. This CDR3 has 14 amino acids. V shed 2 bases, J shed 0 bases, and the junction held 1 base outside the gene matches. This record belongs to a study of OX40 agonist ivuxolimab in advanced cancers. The protocol was immunoSEQ multiplex PCR, while the TCRdb copy is restricted to in-frame clones and leaves out a portion. The sample lists roughly 90,000 clones, around 94% seen once, with about 2.6% in the top ten. The chain couples TRBV6-5 to TRBJ2-7; 7 bases match TRBD1. The source material was CD4+ or CD8+ T cells sorted from blood, sampled in a trial of the OX40 agonist ivuxolimab. This receptor was obtained from an adult with an advanced solid tumor such as melanoma, head and neck, liver or kidney cancer. In DNA, the CDR3 is TGTGCCAGCAGTTACCGGGACAGCTCCTACGAGCAGTACTTC. Its protein is CASSYRDSSYEQYF.